This T cell receptor (beta chain) was sequenced during a study of early T cells in non-severe SARS-CoV-2 infection. General study findings and limits: VDJdb-based annotation leaned toward anti-spike CD8 responses and missed private and CD4 specificities.

Molecules of cDNA were individually given unique molecular identifiers that were attached to them. TCRdb analysed the 5' RACE reads with MiXCR anew, one entry per CDR3 protein. The table lists tens of thousands of distinct CDR3 sequences, 5.4% of them singletons. This clonotype appeared many times. The antigen is undetermined. V lost 8 bases to trimming and J lost 1 base, with 12 bases between them. CDR3 size: 15 residues. CDR1 is LGHDT, CDR2 YNNKEL, per germline (reference sequence). The sequence derives from an adult who was a healthcare worker with PCR-confirmed SARS-CoV-2 infection or an uninfected control (not recorded which). The source was whole blood, collected at baseline. The chain links TRBV3-1 to TRBJ1-6, with D unclear. The CDR3 region is CASGPLGSYNSPLHF. The CDR3 DNA sequence: TGTGCCAGCGGGCCCCTGGGGTCCTATAATTCACCCCTCCACTTT. Full variable domain (rest looked up from reference TRBV3-1 and TRBJ1-6): DTAVSQTPKYLVTQMGNDKSIKCEQNLGHDTMYWYKQDSKKFLKIMFSYNNKELIINETVPNRFSPKSPDKAHLNLHINSLELGDSAVYFCASGPLGSYNSPLHFGNGTRLTVT.